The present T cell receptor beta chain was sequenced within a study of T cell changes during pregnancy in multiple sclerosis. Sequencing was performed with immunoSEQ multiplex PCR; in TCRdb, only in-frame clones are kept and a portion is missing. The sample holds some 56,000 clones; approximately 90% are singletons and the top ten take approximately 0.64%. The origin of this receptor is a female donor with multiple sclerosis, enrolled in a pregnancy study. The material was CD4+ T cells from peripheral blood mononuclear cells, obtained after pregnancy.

The CDR3 loop reads CASSQADLGGLNTEAFF. The CDR3 DNA is TGCGCCAGCAGCCAAGCCGACCTAGGAGGGTTGAACACTGAAGCTTTCTTT. This rearrangement joins TRBV4-1 to TRBJ1-1; unclear D gene. The V and J ends lost 1 base and 0 bases respectively, with 15 bases between them. The CDR3 contains 17 residues. Germline V gene data show CDR1 as MGHRA and CDR2 as YSYEKL.